The rows below give T cell receptor beta chains drawn from one sample of a study of blood T cell repertoires in COVID-19. Using immunoSEQ multiplex PCR, the repertoire was profiled, and TCRdb retains in-frame clones only, with some absent. The data show 75,000 to 85,000 clones, approximately 81% seen once. The material sequenced was peripheral blood. These receptors were obtained from a man between 60 and 75 years old with COVID-19, enrolled during active disease. Each CDR3 is given with its conserved first and last residue. D genes are given only for firm matches. The listing skips clone size in some rows; elsewhere it reads once, few, many or a size class.

j_call | cdr3_length | v_call | clone_size | d_call | cdr3_aa | cdr3_nt
TRBJ2-7 | 15 | TRBV2 | few | TRBD1 | CASSPPQGAPWEQYF | TGTGCCAGCTCCCCCCCACAGGGGGCGCCTTGGGAGCAGTACTTC
TRBJ2-7 | 15 | TRBV11-1 | . | TRBD1 | CASSFLTGEAGEQYF | TGTGCCAGCAGCTTTCTGACAGGGGAGGCGGGGGAGCAGTACTTC
TRBJ2-7 | 14 | TRBV6-5 | . | TRBD1 | CASSTRTGGNEQYF | TGTGCCAGCAGTACCCGGACAGGGGGCAACGAGCAGTACTTC
TRBJ1-1 | 15 | TRBV18 | once | . | CASSPDDGGNTEAFF | TGTGCCAGCTCACCTGACGACGGGGGAAACACTGAAGCTTTCTTT
TRBJ1-1 | 17 | TRBV5-1 | once | TRBD1 | CASSLGLTGGVNTEAFF | TGCGCCAGCAGCTTGGGCTTGACAGGGGGTGTCAACACTGAAGCTTTCTTT
TRBJ2-7 | 15 | TRBV3-1/TRBV3-2 | . | TRBD1 | CASSSGQQQNYEQYF | TGTGCCAGCAGCTCGGGACAGCAACAGAACTACGAGCAGTACTTC
TRBJ1-5 | 14 | TRBV2 | . | . | CASRQGSPNQPQHF | TGTGCCAGCAGGCAGGGTTCCCCCAATCAGCCCCAGCATTTT
TRBJ2-7 | 14 | TRBV18 | once | . | CASSPDEVTREQYF | TGTGCCAGCTCACCAGACGAGGTGACTCGGGAGCAGTACTTC
TRBJ2-2 | 21 | TRBV5-1 | . | TRBD2 | CASSLAWTSGRSGVDTGELFF | TGCGCCAGCAGCTTGGCCTGGACTAGCGGGAGGAGTGGGGTTGACACCGGGGAGCTGTTTTTT
TRBJ1-3 | 16 | TRBV10-3 | . | TRBD1 | CAISLDRTTSGNTIYF | TGTGCCATCAGCCTGGACAGGACAACCTCTGGAAACACCATATATTTT
TRBJ1-5 | 13 | TRBV6-5 | . | . | CASSASRNQPQHF | TGTGCCAGCAGCGCCTCGAGGAATCAGCCCCAGCATTTT
TRBJ1-1 | 13 | TRBV10-3 | . | . | CAISDQADTEAFF | TGTGCCATCAGTGACCAGGCAGACACTGAAGCTTTCTTT
TRBJ1-5 | 13 | TRBV3-1/TRBV3-2 | . | . | CASSQDRDQPQHF | TGTGCCAGCAGCCAAGATAGAGATCAGCCCCAGCATTTT
TRBJ1-5 | 15 | TRBV28 | . | . | CASSNTETFNQPQHF | TGTGCCAGCAGTAATACAGAGACCTTCAATCAGCCCCAGCATTTT
TRBJ2-7 | 15 | TRBV5-1 | . | TRBD1 | CASSLAGTVTYEQYF | TGCGCCAGCAGCTTGGCCGGGACAGTGACCTACGAGCAGTACTTC
TRBJ1-6 | 16 | TRBV19 | once | . | CASRTEQGGYNSPLHF | TGTGCCAGTAGGACCGAACAGGGTGGATATAATTCACCCCTCCACTTT
TRBJ2-5 | 14 | TRBV9 | once | . | CASSVAVGPETQYF | TGTGCCAGCAGCGTAGCGGTGGGGCCCGAGACCCAGTACTTC
TRBJ1-5 | 15 | TRBV2 | . | . | CASSWAGVSNQPQHF | TGTGCCAGCAGCTGGGCGGGGGTTAGCAATCAGCCCCAGCATTTT
TRBJ1-1 | 15 | TRBV15 | . | TRBD1 | CATSRTGQSVTEAFF | TGTGCCACCAGCAGGACAGGGCAGTCGGTCACTGAAGCTTTCTTT
TRBJ1-2 | 13 | TRBV19 | . | TRBD1 | CASSRQGSYGYTF | TGTGCCAGTAGTAGACAGGGTTCCTATGGCTACACCTTC
TRBJ2-7 | 14 | TRBV9 | once | TRBD1 | CASSKTGGDYEQYF | TGTGCCAGCAGCAAGACAGGGGGCGACTACGAGCAGTACTTC
TRBJ1-2 | 13 | TRBV28 | once | . | CASSLLTGGGYTF | TGTGCCAGCAGTTTACTTACTGGGGGGGGCTACACCTTC
TRBJ1-2 | 14 | TRBV18 | . | TRBD1 | CASSKGASNYGYTF | TGTGCCAGCTCAAAGGGGGCGAGTAACTATGGCTACACCTTC
TRBJ2-2 | 16 | TRBV11-2 | . | TRBD2 | CASPRTSGRVTGELFF | TGTGCCAGCCCCAGGACTAGCGGGAGAGTCACCGGGGAGCTGTTTTTT
TRBJ2-1 | 15 | TRBV11-2 | once | . | CASSLDRGNYNEQFF | TGTGCCAGCAGCTTAGATAGGGGAAATTACAATGAGCAGTTCTTC
TRBJ1-6 | 15 | TRBV7-9 | . | . | CASSFGRGRNSPLHF | TGTGCCAGCAGCTTCGGTAGGGGTCGAAATTCACCCCTCCACTTT
TRBJ1-2 | 12 | TRBV29-1 | . | TRBD1 | CSVGDSDYGYTF | TGCAGCGTGGGGGACAGCGACTATGGCTACACCTTC
TRBJ1-2 | 13 | TRBV28 | . | TRBD1 | CASSRTGDYGYTF | TGTGCCAGCAGTCGGACAGGAGACTATGGCTACACCTTC
TRBJ1-5 | 14 | TRBV5-5 | . | . | CASSLDRLNQPQHF | TGTGCCAGCAGCTTGGACAGACTAAATCAGCCCCAGCATTTT